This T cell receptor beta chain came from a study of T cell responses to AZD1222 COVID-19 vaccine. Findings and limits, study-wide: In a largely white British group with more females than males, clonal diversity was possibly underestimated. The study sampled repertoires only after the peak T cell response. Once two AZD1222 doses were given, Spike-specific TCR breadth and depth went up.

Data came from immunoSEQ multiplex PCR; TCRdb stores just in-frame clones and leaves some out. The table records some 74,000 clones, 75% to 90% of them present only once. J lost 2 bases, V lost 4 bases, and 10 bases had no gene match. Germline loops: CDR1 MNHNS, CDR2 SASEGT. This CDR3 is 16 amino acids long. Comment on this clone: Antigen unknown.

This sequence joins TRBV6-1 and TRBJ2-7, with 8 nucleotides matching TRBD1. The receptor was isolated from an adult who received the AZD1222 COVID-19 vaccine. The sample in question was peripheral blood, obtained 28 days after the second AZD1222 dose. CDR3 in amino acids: CASSALPTGAAYEQYF. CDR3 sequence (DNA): TGTGCCAGCAGTGCCCTCCCGACAGGGGCAGCCTACGAGCAGTACTTC.